A single sample gave rise to the 28 T cell receptor beta chains below, sequenced in a study of blood T cell repertoires in COVID-19. Assay used: immunoSEQ multiplex PCR; TCRdb lists only in-frame clones, some missing. The table shows about 34,000 clones, with 70% to 80% occurring only once. The source material was peripheral blood. Receptors were obtained from a man of 80 years or more with acute or convalescent COVID-19.

The gene calls are TRBV28 and TRBJ2-7; D is possibly TRBD1 (6 bases). CDR1 and CDR2 from the germline V gene are MDHEN and SYDVKM. The CDR3 contains 14 residues. V was trimmed by 7 bases and J by 4 bases, leaving 17 bases between them. The CDR3 sequence: CASKGQGPVYEQYF. DNA for the CDR3: TGTGCCAGCAAGGGCCAGGGGCCGGTGTACGAGCAGTACTTC.

The J gene is TRBJ2-7, the V gene TRBV7-2, with D possibly matching TRBD1 (5 bases). V lost 4 bases and J 2 bases, leaving 15 bases between the germline ends. Per germline, CDR1 SGHTA and CDR2 FQGNSA. This CDR3 has 15 residues. The CDR3 DNA follows: TGTGCCAGCAGCTCACTTCGACAGATCGCCTACGAGCAGTACTTC. Translation: CASSSLRQIAYEQYF. Using reference TRBV7-2 and TRBJ2-7 for the parts outside the CDR3, the full variable domain is GAGVSQSPSNKVTEKGKDVELRCDPISGHTALYWYRQSLGQGLEFLIYFQGNSAPDKSGLPSDRFSAERTGGSVSTLTIQRTQQEDSAVYLCASSSLRQIAYEQYFGPGTRLTVT.

This clone is a singleton in its sample. The chain combines TRBV6-2 or TRBV6-3 with TRBJ1-1; D remains ambiguous. The germline CDR1 and CDR2 sequences are MNHEY and SVGEGT. This CDR3 is 14 amino acids long. Trimming took 5 bases from V and 10 from J, leaving 20 bases between them. The CDR3 DNA sequence: TGTGCCAGCAGTACGTATCGGGGAACTTGGGCAGCTTTCTTT. Its protein is CASSTYRGTWAAFF.

V usage is TRBV2 and J usage is TRBJ1-6; no definite D call. Germline CDR1 SNHLY, CDR2 FYNNEI. This CDR3 contains 17 residues. Trimming removed 1 base at V and 0 bases at J, with 10 bases between. CDR3 nucleotide sequence: TGTGCCAGCAGTGAAGAACCGCCGAGCTCCTATAATTCACCCCTCCACTTT. This translates into CASSEEPPSSYNSPLHF. Filled out from reference TRBV2 and TRBJ1-6, the complete variable domain reads EPEVTQTPSHQVTQMGQEVILRCVPISNHLYFYWYRQILGQKVEFLVSFYNNEISEKSEIFDDQFSVERPDGSNFTLKIRSTKLEDSAMYFCASSEEPPSSYNSPLHFGNGTRLTVT.

The chain recombines TRBV4-2 with TRBJ2-3; 12 nucleotides align to TRBD1. This CDR3 is 16 amino acids long. Germline loops: CDR1 LGHNA, CDR2 YNFKEQ. The ends lost 3 bases at V and 2 bases at J; junction bases unmatched: 3. The chain's CDR3 is CASSQGQGAFTDTQYF. As DNA, the CDR3 is TGTGCCAGCAGCCAGGGACAGGGGGCTTTCACAGATACGCAGTATTTT.

The chain employs TRBV29-1 and TRBJ2-5; D is perhaps TRBD1 (6 bases). The CDR3 runs 13 residues. V was shortened by 6 bases and J by 0 bases, with 11 bases between the two germline ends. Germline V gene sequence: CDR1 SQVTM, CDR2 ANQGSEA. CDR3 sequence reads: CSVERDNQETQYF. The DNA for the CDR3 is TGCAGCGTGGAACGGGACAACCAAGAGACCCAGTACTTC.

This chain joins TRBV7-7 and TRBJ2-5; 12 bases agree with TRBD2. This CDR3 is 16 amino acids long. CDR1 and CDR2 (germline): SSHAT, FNYEAQ (reference sequence). V was clipped by 3 bases and J by 2 bases; unmatched bases: 4. The CDR3 DNA sequence: TGTGCCAGCAGCTTGGGTCTAGCGGGGGGGCAAGAGACCCAGTACTTC. Its protein is CASSLGLAGGQETQYF.

The chain recombines TRBV9 with TRBJ2-7, with a weak D call TRBD1 (6 bases). Germline-derived CDR1 and CDR2 are SGDLS and YYNGEE. The CDR3 has 14 amino acids. V was shortened by 0 bases and J by 6 bases, with 13 bases between the two germline ends. The CDR3 nucleotides are TGTGCCAGCAGCGTAGCCGGCAGGGGAGCCGAGCAGTACTTC. Translation gives CASSVAGRGAEQYF.

The chain uses TRBV5-1 and TRBJ1-1; the D gene is possibly TRBD1 (5 bases). The germline gives CDR1 SGHRS, CDR2 YFSETQ. This CDR3 is built from 16 residues. Trimming cost V 4 bases and J 5 bases, with 21 bases left between them. The CDR3 region has the DNA TGCGCCAGCAGCCCCGGCGCAGGGCAGGGAATGACTGAAGCTTTCTTT. Translating it yields CASSPGAGQGMTEAFF.

The chain uses TRBV19 and TRBJ2-2, with a tentative D call TRBD2 (5 bases). The germline V gene has CDR1 LNHDA and CDR2 SQIVND (reference sequence). The CDR3 loop spans 15 amino acids. Trimming removed 5 bases at V and 0 bases at J, with 10 bases between. The CDR3 nucleotides are TGTGCCAGTAGTTTCAGAGGGCCGAACACCGGGGAGCTGTTTTTT. Translation gives CASSFRGPNTGELFF.

This rearrangement joins TRBV30 to TRBJ2-3, with D possibly matching TRBD1 (7 bases). V was pared by 4 bases and J by 5 bases, with 13 bases between. The CDR3 runs to 13 residues. The germline V gene encodes CDR1 GTSNPN and CDR2 SVGIG (reference sequence). CDR3 amino acids: CAWKVQGGDTQYF. CDR3 DNA: TGTGCCTGGAAAGTCCAGGGGGGAGATACGCAGTATTTT.

V and J are TRBV7-9 and TRBJ2-7; 10 positions agree with TRBD1. Germline lookup yields CDR1 SEHNR and CDR2 FQNEAQ (reference sequence). The CDR3 covers 13 residues. J gave up 3 bases and V 6 bases, and 2 bases lay outside the gene matches. Here the CDR3 DNA reads TGTGCCAGCAGTTGGGACAGGGGCTACGAGCAGTACTTC. Protein product: CASSWDRGYEQYF.

V usage is TRBV12-3 or TRBV12-4 and J usage is TRBJ2-7; unclear D gene. Trimming removed 5 bases at V and 0 bases at J, with 8 bases between. The CDR3 is 13 amino acids. The CDR3 DNA reads as TGTGCCAGCAGTCCGGAGAGCTCCTACGAGCAGTACTTC. It is translated as CASSPESSYEQYF.

The chain combines TRBV7-9 with TRBJ1-2; D is perhaps TRBD1 (5 bases). Germline V gene lookup returns CDR1 SEHNR and CDR2 FQNEAQ (reference sequence). Trimming took off 5 bases at V and 2 bases at J, with 18 bases between the two ends. The CDR3 covers 16 residues. The CDR3 bases are TGTGCCAGCAGCACCCAAACAGGCCCCGCAAACTATGGCTACACCTTC. Protein product: CASSTQTGPANYGYTF.

The V gene is TRBV11-3, the J gene TRBJ2-1, with 7 nucleotides matching TRBD1. CDR1 and CDR2 (germline): SGHNT, YENEEA. This CDR3 is 14 amino acids long. Losses at the gene ends were 5 bases for V and 8 bases for J; bases not matched to a gene: 9. CDR3 region: CASSLRDSEDEQFF. Written as DNA, the CDR3 is TGTGCCAGCAGCCTGAGGGACAGTGAGGATGAGCAGTTCTTC.

This chain joins TRBV4-3 and TRBJ2-7; D ambiguous. The CDR3 runs 13 residues. CDR1 is LGHNA, CDR2 YSLEER, per germline. The ends were cut back, 2 bases at V and 3 bases at J, with 8 bases in the middle. CDR3 in amino acids: CASSQTQHYEQYF. The CDR3 bases are TGCGCCAGCAGCCAAACACAACACTACGAGCAGTACTTC.

The V gene is TRBV6-1, the J gene TRBJ1-1; possible D gene TRBD1, 6 bases. Germline V gene sequence: CDR1 MNHNS, CDR2 SASEGT. The CDR3 sequence is 12 residues long. The ends were cut back, 3 bases at V and 7 bases at J, with 9 bases in the middle. CDR3 DNA: TGTGCCAGCAGTGACAGGGGTGGTGAAGCTTTCTTT. This translates into CASSDRGGEAFF.

In its sample, this clone was seen once. The chain uses TRBV2 and TRBJ1-1, with 8 positions matching TRBD1. CDR3 length: 14 residues. With V trimmed by 7 bases and J by 0 bases, 4 bases remained unmatched. Germline V gives CDR1 SNHLY, CDR2 FYNNEI. DNA for the CDR3: TGTGCCAGCACACGGACAGGGATGAACACTGAAGCTTTCTTT. Encoded protein: CASTRTGMNTEAFF.

This chain uses TRBV18 with TRBJ1-4, with D tentatively TRBD1 (5 bases). Trimming took off 2 bases at V and 5 bases at J, with 15 bases between the two ends. Germline CDR1 KGHSH, CDR2 LQKENI. The CDR3 has 16 amino acids. The CDR3: CASSPRTGRGNEKLFF. CDR3 nucleotides: TGTGCCAGCTCACCAAGGACGGGACGGGGGAATGAAAAACTGTTTTTT.

In DNA form, the CDR3 reads TGTGCCAGCTCACCCGCGGCACGATCAGGGAATTCACCCCTCCACTTT. Translation: CASSPAARSGNSPLHF. The J gene is TRBJ1-6, the V gene TRBV18; a weak D match, TRBD1 (5 bases). The CDR3 length is 16 residues. The V gene lost 3 bases and the J gene lost 7 bases, with 16 bases spanning the gap. Germline-derived CDR1 and CDR2 are KGHSH and LQKENI. Full variable domain (outside the CDR3, taken from reference TRBV18 and TRBJ1-6): NAGVMQNPRHLVRRRGQEARLRCSPMKGHSHVYWYRQLPEEGLKFMVYLQKENIIDESGMPKERFSAEFPKEGPSILRIQQVVRGDSAAYFCASSPAARSGNSPLHFGNGTRLTVT.

This sequence joins TRBV25-1 and TRBJ2-2; 8 bases line up with TRBD1. The CDR3 loop spans 16 amino acids. With V trimmed by 5 bases and J by 5 bases, 10 bases remained unmatched. The germline CDR1 and CDR2 sequences are MGHDK and SYGVNS. The chain's CDR3 is CASSPAGTGKTGELFF. In nucleotides, the CDR3 is TGTGCCAGCAGTCCGGCCGGGACAGGAAAAACCGGGGAGCTGTTTTTT. The whole variable domain, filled in from reference TRBV25-1 and TRBJ2-2, reads EADIYQTPRYLVIGTGKKITLECSQTMGHDKMYWYQQDPGMELHLIHYSYGVNSTEKGDLSSESTVSRIRTEHFPLTLESARPSHTSQYLCASSPAGTGKTGELFFGEGSRLTVL.

The chain carries TRBV4-3 and TRBJ2-7; possibly TRBD1 for D (6 bases). CDR1 is LGHNA, CDR2 YSLEER, per germline. With 2 bases removed from V and 3 bases from J, the gap between germline ends came to 14 bases. The CDR3 has 15 amino acids. This chain's CDR3 is CASSQSLGQHYEQYF. CDR3 in DNA: TGCGCCAGCAGCCAAAGTCTAGGACAGCACTACGAGCAGTACTTC.

This rearrangement joins TRBV3-1 (or the pseudogene TRBV3-2) to TRBJ1-2; a weak D match, TRBD1 (5 bases). Germline V gives CDR1 LGHDT, CDR2 YNNKEL (reference sequence). The germline V and J ends were trimmed by 4 bases and 4 bases, with 13 bases remaining between them. The CDR3 runs 14 residues. CDR3 protein: CASSRSGQGYGYTF. Written as DNA, the CDR3 is TGTGCCAGCAGCCGAAGTGGACAAGGCTATGGCTACACCTTC.

The table lists this clone with a count of one. The V gene is TRBV12-3 or TRBV12-4, the J gene TRBJ1-6; TRBD1 is a possible D gene (6 bases). Trimming removed 3 bases at V and 10 bases at J, with 10 bases between. The CDR3 length is 13 residues. The CDR3 is CASSLAGDSPLHF. The CDR3 region has the DNA TGTGCCAGCAGTTTGGCAGGGGACTCACCCCTCCACTTT.

This sequence joins TRBV10-3 and TRBJ1-2; 7 bases map to TRBD1. V trimming: 2 bases; J trimming: 8 bases; junction bases outside the gene matches: 14. CDR1 ENHRY and CDR2 SYGVKD come from the germline V gene. The length of the CDR3 is 16 residues. The CDR3, as DNA: TGTGCCATCAGTGAGACCGGGGGACAGTCCCTAGGGGGCTACACCTTC. Its protein product is CAISETGGQSLGGYTF.

This clone came up a few times. This rearrangement joins TRBV7-2 to TRBJ1-3; a possible D gene is TRBD1 (5 bases). Trimming cost V 1 base and J 4 bases, with 8 bases left between them. Germline values: CDR1 SGHTA, CDR2 FQGNSA. The CDR3 sequence is 14 residues long. The CDR3 loop is CASSLDRLGNTIYF. The CDR3 DNA sequence: TGTGCCAGCAGCTTAGACAGGCTGGGAAACACCATATATTTT.

This clone has a single count. The rearrangement links TRBV28 to TRBJ2-3; TRBD1 agrees at 7 bases. The CDR3 is made up of 14 amino acids. Germline lookup yields CDR1 MDHEN and CDR2 SYDVKM. After removal of 7 bases from V and 5 bases from J, the junction contained 9 bases not matched to a gene. CDR3 DNA sequence: TGTGCCAGCACTAATCAACAGGGGATAGATACGCAGTATTTT. This sequence encodes CASTNQQGIDTQYF. The full variable domain, rest sourced from reference TRBV28 and TRBJ2-3, is DVKVTQSSRYLVKRTGEKVFLECVQDMDHENMFWYRQDPGLGLRLIYFSYDVKMKEKGDIPEGYSVSREKKERFSLILESASTNQTSMYLCASTNQQGIDTQYFGPGTRLTVL.

V is TRBV19 and J is TRBJ2-5; a possible D gene is TRBD2 (6 bases). The V end was cut by 3 bases, the J end by 5 bases, with 19 bases between. Germline CDR1 reads LNHDA; CDR2 reads SQIVND (reference sequence). This CDR3 has 16 residues. CDR3 sequence (DNA): TGTGCCAGTAGTATTCAGGTTGGGGCAGGAGGGGAGACCCAGTACTTC. It translates to CASSIQVGAGGETQYF.